These T cell receptor beta chains were read from a single sample in a study of blood T cells in healthy people across ages. Using its own MiXCR run on the 5' RACE reads, TCRdb lists one record per CDR3 protein. This sample yields hundreds of thousands of distinct CDR3 sequences, of which 25% to 30% are seen a single time; 15% to 20% belongs to the top ten. The source material was blood. The receptor source for this set is a woman older than 75 in good health. Each CDR3 is given without its conserved first and last residue.

v_call: TRBV20-1; cdr3_aa: SANTGLATYEQY
v_call: TRBV7-2; cdr3_aa: ASRLDLHPSETQY
v_call: TRBV4-2; cdr3_aa: ASSQVVGTDNYGYT
v_call: TRBV5-5; cdr3_aa: ASSHGQALNYGYT
v_call: TRBV6-1; cdr3_aa: ASSTGGLVGEQY
v_call: TRBV14; cdr3_aa: ASSQAAYLTEAF
v_call: TRBV24-1; cdr3_aa: ATSDGAGRYNEQF
v_call: TRBV7-9; cdr3_aa: ASSIYNEQY
v_call: TRBV6-6; cdr3_aa: ASSPGGTGIAGELF
v_call: TRBV3-1; cdr3_aa: ASSLAGAGTNEKLF
v_call: TRBV12-3/TRBV12-4; cdr3_aa: ASSVSVDTQY
v_call: TRBV15; cdr3_aa: ATSRVSSGANVLT
v_call: TRBV5-1; cdr3_aa: ASQEGFLPGNTIY
v_call: TRBV6-5; cdr3_aa: ASSYRGQGNIQY
v_call: TRBV6-2/TRBV6-3; cdr3_aa: ASSSSGGPYYGYT
v_call: TRBV18; cdr3_aa: ASRSGTGAEKLF
v_call: TRBV6-4; cdr3_aa: ASSREPGGQPQH
v_call: TRBV10-3; cdr3_aa: AIRATESYEQY
v_call: TRBV15; cdr3_aa: ATSSPGGSAGGRSTDTQY
v_call: TRBV7-2; cdr3_aa: ASSLEGEFPYEQY
v_call: TRBV7-2; cdr3_aa: ASSHNTATNYGYT
v_call: TRBV7-6; cdr3_aa: ASSPTNPGTGYEQY
v_call: TRBV6-2/TRBV6-3; cdr3_aa: ASSYSSEIYGYT
v_call: TRBV6-6; cdr3_aa: ASSWQGGKSNSPLH
v_call: TRBV7-9; cdr3_aa: ASSLKSQETQY
v_call: TRBV20-1; cdr3_aa: SAAPRRKNQPQH
v_call: TRBV7-2; cdr3_aa: ASSLSGTRGYNEQF
v_call: TRBV18; cdr3_aa: ASSPGVRDEKLF
v_call: TRBV2; cdr3_aa: ASTTRRDEQF
v_call: TRBV18; cdr3_aa: ASSPVGSPPTDTQY
v_call: TRBV20-1; cdr3_aa: SARDRAGWNTEAF
v_call: TRBV7-2; cdr3_aa: ASSFSGRASREQF
v_call: TRBV7-9; cdr3_aa: ASSKRLAVSTDTQY
v_call: TRBV20-1; cdr3_aa: SARDYRGGHNEQF
v_call: TRBV4-2; cdr3_aa: ASSQEPAGPYNEQY
v_call: TRBV12-3/TRBV12-4; cdr3_aa: ASTRQANTEAF
v_call: TRBV4-3; cdr3_aa: ASSHGSPNYGYT
v_call: TRBV6-2/TRBV6-3; cdr3_aa: ASSYVFGQGNQPQH
v_call: TRBV6-6; cdr3_aa: ASNDRTVLNTEAF
v_call: TRBV7-2; cdr3_aa: ASSSRQGARGYT
v_call: TRBV5-1; cdr3_aa: ASSLGSAGGREQY